Here is one T cell receptor (beta chain) with its context. No antigen is known for it. Compared with germline, one end of the junction differs, possibly owing to a read error. Germline V gives CDR1 MRHNA, CDR2 SNTAGT. This CDR3 region has 16 residues. The authors amplified TCR beta CDR3 regions from RNA transcripts. First-round RT-PCR employed HTBI primers, with a second-round multiplex PCR after it. TCRdb reprocessed the multiplex PCR reads via MiXCR and lists one record per CDR3 protein. This table has 350,000 or so distinct CDR3 sequences, roughly 15% appearing once. This entry belongs to a study of Graves' ophthalmopathy and Graves' hyperthyroidism. For the study at large: Pretreatment peripheral blood was obtained at initial diagnosis. Study outcomes and limitations: Most thyroid clonotypes with frequency above 0.001 were detected in blood too. A 13-signature model separated ophthalmopathy from stable hyperthyroidism, almost 90% sensitivity, roughly 80% specificity.

Material for sequencing was peripheral blood. The source is an adult man with Graves' ophthalmopathy. The chain couples TRBV6-4 to TRBJ2-7; TRBD1 matches at 9 bases. DNA of the CDR3: TGTGCCAGCAGGGACTGGACAGGGGAGTCTCCCTACGAGCAGTACTTC. Protein product: CASRDWTGESPYEQYF.